This T cell receptor (beta chain) comes out of a study of cytomegalovirus exposure and HLA in healthy donors. Study context: For the approximately 360 genotyped donors, 75% to 90% fell within the Caucasian-associated ancestry cluster.

The PCR employed 60 Vbeta primers together with 13 Jbeta primers. Sequencing was performed with immunoSEQ multiplex PCR; in TCRdb, only in-frame clones are kept and a portion is missing. The sample holds 97,000 or so clones, over 80% seen once. The CDR3 is made up of 14 amino acids. Trimming took 0 bases from V and 5 from J, leaving 11 bases between them. Germline loops: CDR1 SGHRS, CDR2 YFSETQ. The source is a man in his forties in good health and CMV-seronegative. Sequencing was done on a sample of PBMCs. The chain has TRBV5-1 and TRBJ1-2; D may be TRBD1 (6 bases). The CDR3 DNA sequence: TGCGCCAGCAGCTTGGAACAGGGAATTTATGGCTACACCTTC. Residues: CASSLEQGIYGYTF.